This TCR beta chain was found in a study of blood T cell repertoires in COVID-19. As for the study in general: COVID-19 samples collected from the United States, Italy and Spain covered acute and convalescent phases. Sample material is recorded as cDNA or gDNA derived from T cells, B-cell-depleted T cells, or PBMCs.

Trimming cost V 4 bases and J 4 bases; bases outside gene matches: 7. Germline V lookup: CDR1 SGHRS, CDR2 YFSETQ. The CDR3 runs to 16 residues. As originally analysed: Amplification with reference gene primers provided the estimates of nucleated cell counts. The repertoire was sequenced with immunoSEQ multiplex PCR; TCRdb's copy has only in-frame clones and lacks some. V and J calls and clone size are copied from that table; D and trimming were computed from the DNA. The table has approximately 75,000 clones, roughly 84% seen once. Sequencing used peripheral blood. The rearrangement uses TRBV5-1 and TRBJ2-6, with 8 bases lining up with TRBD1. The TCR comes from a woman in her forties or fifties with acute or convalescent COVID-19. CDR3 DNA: TGCGCCAGCAGCACTCACAGGGGGAGAGGGGCCAACGTCCTGACTTTC. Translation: CASSTHRGRGANVLTF. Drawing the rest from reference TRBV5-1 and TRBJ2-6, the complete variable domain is KAGVTQTPRYLIKTRGQQVTLSCSPISGHRSVSWYQQTPGQGLQFLFEYFSETQRNKGNFPGRFSGRQFSNSRSEMNVSTLELGDSALYLCASSTHRGRGANVLTFGAGSRLTVL.